This T cell receptor beta chain is from a study of OX40 agonist ivuxolimab in advanced cancers. The wider study: Among those enrolled, mean age was about 63 years (range roughly 20 to 85) and about 81% were male. Partial responses were seen in three patients, one with hepatocellular carcinoma and two with cutaneous melanoma.

Profiled with immunoSEQ multiplex PCR; TCRdb holds only in-frame clones, not every one. The table has about 78,000 clones, about 90% seen once. This CDR3 contains 16 residues. CDR1 and CDR2 from the germline V gene are SGHVS and FNYEAQ. Trimming cost V 5 bases and J 0 bases, with 16 bases left between them. This rearrangement joins TRBV7-6 to TRBJ1-1; D might be TRBD1 (5 bases). This TCR derives from an adult with an advanced solid tumor such as melanoma, head and neck, liver or kidney cancer. This material consisted of CD4+ or CD8+ T cells sorted from blood, taken in a trial of the OX40 agonist ivuxolimab. The DNA for the CDR3 is TGTGCCAGCAGCCCCTCGGGGGATGGGGTGAACACTGAAGCTTTCTTT. This codes for CASSPSGDGVNTEAFF.